This T cell receptor beta chain was captured by sequencing in a study of blood T cell repertoires in COVID-19. With 5 bases removed from V and 0 bases from J, the gap between germline ends came to 13 bases. CDR3 size: 16 residues. Germline CDR1 and CDR2: MRHNA and SNTAGT. Participants came from 20 to 25 US areas, aged roughly 18 to 90 years. Recovered participants had two consecutive negative NP/OP PCR tests, healthcare professional clearance, or symptom resolution. In the study's own analysis: It was from reference gene primer amplification that nucleated cell counts were estimated. Sequenced by immunoSEQ multiplex PCR; TCRdb stores in-frame clones only, minus some. That table supplies the V and J calls and clone size; D and trimming were determined from the DNA. The table lists 250,000 to 300,000 clones, roughly 90% of them singletons.

The chain combines TRBV6-4 with TRBJ2-2; D is perhaps TRBD2 (6 bases). This TCR was recovered from a woman in her 30s who had recovered from COVID-19. Sample: PBMCs or T cells enriched from blood (not recorded which). The CDR3 nucleotides read TGTGCCAGCAGTCCTCGGGGGAGTGCGAACACCGGGGAGCTGTTTTTT. Its protein is CASSPRGSANTGELFF.